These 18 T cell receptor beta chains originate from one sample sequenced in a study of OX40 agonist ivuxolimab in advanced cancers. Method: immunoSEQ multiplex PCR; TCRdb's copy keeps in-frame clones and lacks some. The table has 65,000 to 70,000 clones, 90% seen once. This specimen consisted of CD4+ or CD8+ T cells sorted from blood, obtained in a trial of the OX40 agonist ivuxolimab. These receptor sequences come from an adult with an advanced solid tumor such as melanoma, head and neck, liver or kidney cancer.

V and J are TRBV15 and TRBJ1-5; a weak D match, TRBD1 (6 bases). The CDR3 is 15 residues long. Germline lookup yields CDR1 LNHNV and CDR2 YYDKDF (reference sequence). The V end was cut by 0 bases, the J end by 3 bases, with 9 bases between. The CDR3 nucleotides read TGTGCCACCAGCAGAGATTTGGGGGCCAATCAGCCCCAGCATTTT. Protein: CATSRDLGANQPQHF.

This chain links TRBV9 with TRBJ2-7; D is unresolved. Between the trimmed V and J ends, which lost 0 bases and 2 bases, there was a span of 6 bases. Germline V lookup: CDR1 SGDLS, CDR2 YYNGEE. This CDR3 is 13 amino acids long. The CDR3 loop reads CASSVAPTYEQYF. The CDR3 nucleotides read TGTGCCAGCAGCGTAGCGCCCACCTACGAGCAGTACTTC.

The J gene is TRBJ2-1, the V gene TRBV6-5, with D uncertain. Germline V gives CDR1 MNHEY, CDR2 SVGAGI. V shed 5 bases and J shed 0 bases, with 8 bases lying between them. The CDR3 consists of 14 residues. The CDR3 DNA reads TGTGCCAGCAGTGACCGGAGCTCCTACAATGAGCAGTTCTTC. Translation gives CASSDRSSYNEQFF.

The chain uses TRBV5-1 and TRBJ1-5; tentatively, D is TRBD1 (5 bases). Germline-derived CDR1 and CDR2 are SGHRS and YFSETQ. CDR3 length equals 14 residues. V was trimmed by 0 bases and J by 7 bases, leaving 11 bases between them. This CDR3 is CASSLEPGPQPQHF. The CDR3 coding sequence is TGCGCCAGCAGCTTGGAGCCAGGGCCCCAGCCCCAGCATTTT. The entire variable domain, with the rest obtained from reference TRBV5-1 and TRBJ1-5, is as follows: KAGVTQTPRYLIKTRGQQVTLSCSPISGHRSVSWYQQTPGQGLQFLFEYFSETQRNKGNFPGRFSGRQFSNSRSEMNVSTLELGDSALYLCASSLEPGPQPQHFGDGTRLSIL.

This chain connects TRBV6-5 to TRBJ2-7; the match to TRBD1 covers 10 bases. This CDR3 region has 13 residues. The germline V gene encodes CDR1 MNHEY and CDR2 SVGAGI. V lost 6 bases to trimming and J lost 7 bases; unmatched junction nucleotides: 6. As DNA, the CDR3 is TGTGCCAGCAGAAGGACAGGGGGGTATGAGCAGTACTTC. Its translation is CASRRTGGYEQYF.

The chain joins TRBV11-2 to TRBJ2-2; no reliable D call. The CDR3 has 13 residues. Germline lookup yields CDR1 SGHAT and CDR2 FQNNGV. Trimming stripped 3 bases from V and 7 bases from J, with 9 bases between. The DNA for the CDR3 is TGTGCCAGCAGCTTCGCCGAGAGCGGGGAGCTGTTTTTT. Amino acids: CASSFAESGELFF.

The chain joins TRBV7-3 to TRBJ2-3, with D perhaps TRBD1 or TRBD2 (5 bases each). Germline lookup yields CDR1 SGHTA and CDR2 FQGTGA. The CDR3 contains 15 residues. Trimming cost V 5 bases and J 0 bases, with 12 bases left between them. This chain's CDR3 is CASSPLRGSTDTQYF. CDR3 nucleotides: TGTGCCAGCAGCCCTCTTCGGGGCAGCACAGATACGCAGTATTTT.

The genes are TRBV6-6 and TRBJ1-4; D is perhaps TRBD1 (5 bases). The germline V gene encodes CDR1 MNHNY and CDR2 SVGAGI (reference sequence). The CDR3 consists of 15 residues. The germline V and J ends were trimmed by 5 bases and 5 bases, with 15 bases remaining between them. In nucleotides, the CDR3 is TGTGCCAGCAGTCCCGCCCATGGGGACAATGAAAAACTGTTTTTT. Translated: CASSPAHGDNEKLFF.

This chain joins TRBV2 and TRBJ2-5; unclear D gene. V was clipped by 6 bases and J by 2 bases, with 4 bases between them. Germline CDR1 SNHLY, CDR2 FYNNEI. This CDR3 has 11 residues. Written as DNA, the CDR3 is TGTGCCAGCAGGCGACAAGAGACCCAGTACTTC. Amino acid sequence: CASRRQETQYF.

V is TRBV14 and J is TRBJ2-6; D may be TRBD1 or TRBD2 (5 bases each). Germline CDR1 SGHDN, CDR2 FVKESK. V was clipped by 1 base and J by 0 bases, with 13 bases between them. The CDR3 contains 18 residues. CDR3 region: CASSQARAGHSGANVLTF. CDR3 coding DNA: TGTGCCAGCAGCCAAGCGAGGGCAGGACACTCTGGGGCCAACGTCCTGACTTTC.

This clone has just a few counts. Here the CDR3 DNA reads TGTGCCAGCAGCCAAAGAGGCCGGGGGGGCACTGAAGCTTTCTTT. Translating it yields CASSQRGRGGTEAFF. The gene calls are TRBV4-2 and TRBJ1-1; D is possibly TRBD1 (5 bases). Deletions cut 2 bases from V and 4 bases from J, with 14 bases between. CDR1 and CDR2 from the germline V gene are LGHNA and YNFKEQ. This CDR3 is 15 amino acids long.

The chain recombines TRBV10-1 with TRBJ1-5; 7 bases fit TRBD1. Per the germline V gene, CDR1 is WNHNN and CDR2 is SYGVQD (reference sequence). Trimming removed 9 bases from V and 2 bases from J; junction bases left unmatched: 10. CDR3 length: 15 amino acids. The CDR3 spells CARFPGGIGNQPQHF. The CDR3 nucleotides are TGCGCCAGGTTCCCAGGGGGTATAGGCAATCAGCCCCAGCATTTT.

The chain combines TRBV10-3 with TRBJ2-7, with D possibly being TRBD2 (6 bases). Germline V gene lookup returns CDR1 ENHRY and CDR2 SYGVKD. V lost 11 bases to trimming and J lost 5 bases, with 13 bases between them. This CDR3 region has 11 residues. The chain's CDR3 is CASAEGNEQYF. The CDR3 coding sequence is TGTGCCTCCGCGGAGGGCAACGAGCAGTACTTC.

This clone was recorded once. The CDR3 coding sequence is TGTGCTAGTGGTTTGGACGCCGGGACAGCCAGTGAGCAGTTCTTC. This gives the protein CASGLDAGTASEQFF. This sequence joins TRBV12-5 and TRBJ2-1; 7 bases agree with TRBD1. V gave up 1 base and J gave up 9 bases; unmatched junction bases: 9. Germline-derived CDR1 and CDR2 are LGHNT and FRNRAP. The CDR3 has 15 residues.

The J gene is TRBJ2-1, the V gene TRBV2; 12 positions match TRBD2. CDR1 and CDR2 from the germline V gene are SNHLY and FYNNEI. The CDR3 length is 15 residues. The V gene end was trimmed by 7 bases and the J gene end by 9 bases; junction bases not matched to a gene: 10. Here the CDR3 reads CASKTSGRFVSEQFF. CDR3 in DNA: TGTGCCAGCAAGACTAGCGGGAGATTTGTGAGTGAGCAGTTCTTC.

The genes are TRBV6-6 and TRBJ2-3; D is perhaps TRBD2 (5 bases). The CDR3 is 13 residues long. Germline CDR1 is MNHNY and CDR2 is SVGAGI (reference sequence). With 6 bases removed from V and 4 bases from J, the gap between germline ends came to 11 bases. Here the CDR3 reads CASRLRVPDTQYF. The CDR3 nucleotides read TGTGCCAGCAGACTGAGGGTCCCAGATACGCAGTATTTT.

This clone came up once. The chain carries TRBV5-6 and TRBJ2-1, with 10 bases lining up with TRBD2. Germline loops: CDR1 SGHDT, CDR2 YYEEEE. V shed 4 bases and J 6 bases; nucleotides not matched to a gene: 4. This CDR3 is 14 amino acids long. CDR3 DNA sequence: TGTGCCAGCAGCCAGCGGGGGGGCCCCAATGAGCAGTTCTTC. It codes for CASSQRGGPNEQFF. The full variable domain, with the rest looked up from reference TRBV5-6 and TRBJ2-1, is DAGVTQSPTHLIKTRGQQVTLRCSPKSGHDTVSWYQQALGQGPQFIFQYYEEEERQRGNFPDRFSGHQFPNYSSELNVNALLLGDSALYLCASSQRGGPNEQFFGPGTRLTVL.

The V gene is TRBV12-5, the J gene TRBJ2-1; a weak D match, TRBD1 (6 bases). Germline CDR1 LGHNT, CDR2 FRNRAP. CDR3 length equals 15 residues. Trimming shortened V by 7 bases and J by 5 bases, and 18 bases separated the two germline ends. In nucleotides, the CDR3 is TGTGCTAGTGCCCCAGTAGGGGGAAGGAACAATGAGCAGTTCTTC. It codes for CASAPVGGRNNEQFF.